This T cell receptor beta chain was identified during a study of cytomegalovirus exposure and HLA in healthy donors (dated by TCRdb to about 2017). Study-wide context: A later analysis indicated that the 90 to 150 validation repertoires were generated on the platform also employed for the 700 or so repertoires of the first cohort. The study aimed to test whether cataloging public T cell receptors could reveal signatures of past pathogen exposure. Along with the roughly 700-subject first cohort, a separate validation cohort of over a hundred different subjects was used. To predict cytomegalovirus infection status, the study brought together high-throughput TCR immunosequencing, statistical association of individual TCRs with disease status, and machine learning.

Donors formed part of the validation cohort, which comprised 120 subjects and was distinct from the first cohort of several hundred subjects. Library method: the immunoSEQ multiplex PCR assay. In the paper's pipeline: A statistical classification framework was built for diagnosing cytomegalovirus status from the catalog of TCR beta chain sequences. The immuneACCESS repertoire file appears here via TCRdb, limited to in-frame rearrangements. These files lack a portion of the clones; in checked studies, under half of the deficit traces to unresolved V genes, and the cause of the others is not known. The DNA gave D and trimming, while V, J and clone size come from that table. Across this sample there are roughly 68,000 clones, with around 96% seen only once. The ten largest account for roughly 5% of the sample. For this clone: The antigen it binds to is not known. The record has no base qualities; no much larger clone is one base away.

Its CDR3 holds 17 amino acids, cysteine through phenylalanine. Here the CDR3 DNA is all that survives: 51 bases in frame from base 1. A distance of 21 bases separates the germline ends of V and J, which lose 8 bases and 1 base respectively. From the germline V gene, CDR1 is SGHAT and CDR2 is FQNNGV. What the authors observed across the whole study: All 120 or so repertoires were used to score co-occurrence in the validation cohort in a later analysis, because that analysis had no HLA typing for the cohort. Subsequent analysis determined that TCRs grouped into clusters in the first cohort also showed a tendency toward co-occurrence across the 120 or so validation repertoires, and approximately 93% of cluster scores exceeded 0. A few of the identified cytomegalovirus-associated TCR beta chains were confirmed in vitro to be specific for cytomegalovirus antigens. Most TCR sequences were observed very rarely across donors, whereas some public TCRs were present in many individuals. The authors suggested that the approach could potentially be generalized to other disease states and immunological phenotypes. The study gave a list of roughly 150 TCR beta chains associated with cytomegalovirus. The classifier was reported to diagnose cytomegalovirus status with high specificity and sensitivity in both the original cohort and the validation cohort.

The V and J segments used are TRBV11-2 and TRBJ1-3; the D region possibly corresponds to TRBD1 (5 bases align). Sequencing was carried out using PBMCs. The receptor was isolated from a woman between 18 and 29 years old in good health and CMV-seropositive. In nucleotide form, the sequence is TGTGCCAGCTCCGACTTGGGACTGAAAGCTTCTGGAAACACCATATATTTT. It codes for CASSDLGLKASGNTIYF.